The 14 T cell receptor beta chains in this list originate from one sample, sequenced in a study of blood T cell repertoires in COVID-19. Clones were read by immunoSEQ multiplex PCR, and TCRdb kept only the in-frame ones, dropping some. The sample holds roughly 100,000 clones, approximately 77% seen once. The sample consisted of peripheral blood. All receptors derive from a woman aged 80 or over with acute or convalescent COVID-19.

DNA of the CDR3: TGTGCCAGCAGTTACCGACAGGGGGTGCTCTATGGCTACACCTTC. Its protein product is CASSYRQGVLYGYTF. The V gene is TRBV6-5, the J gene TRBJ1-2, with 9 bases fitting TRBD1. V shed 2 bases, J shed 4 bases, and the junction held 5 bases outside the gene matches. This CDR3 spans 15 amino acids. Germline values: CDR1 MNHEY, CDR2 SVGAGI.

The V call is TRBV2, the J call TRBJ2-3; TRBD2 matches 7 bases. The CDR3 is 14 residues long. The junction had 5 bases not matched to a gene; V was cut back by 6 bases and J by 2 bases. The germline V gene encodes CDR1 SNHLY and CDR2 FYNNEI. The CDR3 nucleotides read TGTGCCAGCAGGAATCTAGCGGACACAGATACGCAGTATTTT. Translating gives CASRNLADTDTQYF.

V usage is TRBV6-2 or TRBV6-3 and J usage is TRBJ2-1; D might be TRBD2 (6 bases). This CDR3 region has 15 residues. The germline V and J ends were trimmed by 5 bases and 5 bases, with 16 bases remaining between them. The germline V gene has CDR1 MNHEY and CDR2 SVGEGT. DNA for the CDR3: TGTGCCAGCAGTCGACTAGAGATCACCAACAATGAGCAGTTCTTC. Translating it yields CASSRLEITNNEQFF.

This clone was found a few times. V is TRBV28 and J is TRBJ1-5; D perhaps matches TRBD1 (6 bases). V lost 3 bases and J 7 bases, leaving 13 bases between the germline ends. Germline V lookup: CDR1 MDHEN, CDR2 SYDVKM. This CDR3 spans 14 amino acids. CDR3 in DNA: TGTGCCAGCAGTTTCCCTGAGGGGGTCCAGCCCCAGCATTTT. Its protein is CASSFPEGVQPQHF.

V and J are TRBV6-2 or TRBV6-3 and TRBJ2-7, with 9 positions matching TRBD2. Germline V gene lookup returns CDR1 MNHEY and CDR2 SVGEGT. The CDR3 consists of 14 residues. V lost 4 bases to trimming and J lost 1 base; unmatched junction nucleotides: 2. CDR3 sequence: CASSSLAGSYEQYF. The CDR3 nucleotides read TGTGCCAGCAGTTCCCTAGCGGGATCCTACGAGCAGTACTTC.

There are many counts of this clone. The J gene is TRBJ2-3, the V gene TRBV10-3; D gene unclear. V was clipped by 10 bases and J by 2 bases, with 16 bases between them. The CDR3 runs to 14 residues. The germline V gene has CDR1 ENHRY and CDR2 SYGVKD. CDR3 bases: TGTGCCACGATAGCCGTCCAATCCACAGATACGCAGTATTTT. It specifies CATIAVQSTDTQYF.

This clone was recorded only once. This chain joins TRBV6-2 or TRBV6-3 and TRBJ1-5; no clear D. The CDR3 extends over 13 amino acids. Trimming shortened V by 4 bases and J by 3 bases, and 7 bases separated the two germline ends. CDR1 and CDR2 from the germline V gene are MNHEY and SVGEGT. Here the CDR3 DNA reads TGTGCCAGCAGTTCCCAGTACAATCAGCCCCAGCATTTT. Its translation: CASSSQYNQPQHF.

V gene TRBV24-1 combines with J gene TRBJ2-1; D is perhaps TRBD1 (8 bases). Germline assignment: CDR1 KGHDR and CDR2 SFDVKD. CDR3 length: 16 amino acids. V was pared by 2 bases and J by 7 bases, with 17 bases between. Here the CDR3 DNA reads TGTGCCACCAGTGATTCCAATGACAGGGGAGGGAATGAGCAGTTCTTC. Its protein is CATSDSNDRGGNEQFF.

This rearrangement joins TRBV10-1 to TRBJ1-1, with a tentative D call TRBD1 (5 bases). CDR1 and CDR2 (germline): WNHNN, SYGVQD (reference sequence). V dropped 4 bases and J dropped 3 bases, with 12 bases sitting between them. There are 14 residues in the CDR3. In DNA, the CDR3 is TGCGCCAGCAGTGCGCCTGGGGGGTACACTGAAGCTTTCTTT. Its protein is CASSAPGGYTEAFF.

The V gene is TRBV18, the J gene TRBJ2-7, with TRBD2 matching over 7 bases. The CDR3 is 13 residues long. Germline V gives CDR1 KGHSH, CDR2 LQKENI. V shed 2 bases, J shed 2 bases, and the junction held 0 bases outside the gene matches. CDR3 DNA sequence: TGTGCCAGCTCACCAGCGGGAGCCTACGAGCAGTACTTC. Translating gives CASSPAGAYEQYF.

The CDR3 region is CASSSPGGSNTEAFF. As DNA, the CDR3 is TGCGCCAGCAGCTCCCCTGGGGGGAGTAACACTGAAGCTTTCTTT. The chain has TRBV5-1 and TRBJ1-1; a possible D gene is TRBD1 (5 bases). The CDR3 totals 15 residues. Germline lookup yields CDR1 SGHRS and CDR2 YFSETQ. V was shortened by 3 bases and J by 2 bases, with 14 bases between the two germline ends.

The rearrangement joins TRBV14 to TRBJ1-2, with D possibly being TRBD1 (5 bases). CDR1 and CDR2 (germline): SGHDN, FVKESK. This CDR3 has 15 residues. V was trimmed by 1 base and J by 4 bases, leaving 13 bases between them. This CDR3 reads CASSQAVGHVYGYTF. In DNA form, the CDR3 reads TGTGCCAGCAGCCAAGCCGTAGGACACGTCTATGGCTACACCTTC.

J is TRBJ2-1 and V is TRBV2; TRBD2 aligns across 9 bases. The CDR3 runs to 16 residues. Germline V lookup: CDR1 SNHLY, CDR2 FYNNEI. V shed 5 bases and J 1 base; nucleotides not matched to a gene: 6. The CDR3 spells CASSQESGGSYNEQFF. The CDR3 DNA sequence: TGTGCCAGCAGTCAGGAGAGCGGGGGGTCCTACAATGAGCAGTTCTTC.

V is TRBV19 and J is TRBJ1-3, with 9 positions matching TRBD1. Germline V gives CDR1 LNHDA, CDR2 SQIVND (reference sequence). Trimming cost V 4 bases and J 4 bases; bases outside gene matches: 11. The CDR3 loop spans 17 amino acids. The CDR3 sequence: CASSKTTGTGPGNTIYF. CDR3 nucleotides: TGTGCCAGTAGTAAGACTACCGGGACAGGGCCAGGAAACACCATATATTTT.